One and the same sample provided the 5 T cell receptor beta chains below, sequenced in a study of shared clonotypes between healthy human individuals. Sequenced by immunoSEQ multiplex PCR; TCRdb stores in-frame clones only, minus some. This table has 550,000 to 800,000 clones, roughly 70% appearing once. The sequencing sample was made of memory CD4+ T cells sorted from blood. As to subset: CD45RA-negative fraction. The receptors derive from a woman in her twenties or thirties in good health.

This chain links TRBV30 with TRBJ2-7; D not resolved. The ends were cut back, 6 bases at V and 1 base at J, with 16 bases in the middle. CDR3 size: 14 residues. Germline CDR1 reads GTSNPN; CDR2 reads SVGIG (reference sequence). CDR3 in amino acids: CACPMRSGSYEQYF. CDR3 coding DNA: TGTGCCTGCCCTATGCGGTCCGGGTCCTACGAGCAGTACTTC.

On this clone itself: Other DNA sequences in this specimen translate into the identical CDR3. The genes are TRBV6-5 and TRBJ2-1, with 11 nucleotides matching TRBD2. Germline CDR1 MNHEY, CDR2 SVGAGI. CDR3 length: 15 residues. The trim removed 6 bases at V and 4 bases at J, leaving 5 bases unmatched. The CDR3 DNA follows: TGTGCCAGCAGCTATAGCGGGAGGGCATACAATGAGCAGTTCTTC. It is translated as CASSYSGRAYNEQFF.

V is TRBV28 and J is TRBJ1-2, with 7 bases that match TRBD1. V lost 8 bases, J lost 8 bases, and 8 bases stayed unmatched. The germline V gene has CDR1 MDHEN and CDR2 SYDVKM. This CDR3 spans 12 amino acids. The CDR3 is CASSRGTVGYTF. The CDR3 DNA follows: TGTGCCAGCTCAAGAGGGACAGTCGGCTACACCTTC.

V and J are TRBV29-1 and TRBJ1-3, with TRBD1 matching 7 bases. In germline, CDR1 is SQVTM, CDR2 ANQGSEA. The V and J ends lost 7 bases and 0 bases, in that order; junction bases with no gene match: 6. CDR3 length: 14 residues. DNA of the CDR3: TGCAGCGCCAAACAGGGGTTCTCTGGAAACACCATATATTTT. Amino acid sequence: CSAKQGFSGNTIYF.

This clone was counted between two and nine times. The chain couples TRBV27 to TRBJ2-4; TRBD2 matches 8 bases. J lost 4 bases, V lost 5 bases, and 13 bases had no gene match. There are 17 residues in the CDR3. Germline values: CDR1 MNHEY, CDR2 SMNVEV (reference sequence). CDR3 DNA sequence: TGTGCCAGCAGTGTAGGGGGAGCGGGAGTGAGGAAAAACATTCAGTACTTC. Residues: CASSVGGAGVRKNIQYF.